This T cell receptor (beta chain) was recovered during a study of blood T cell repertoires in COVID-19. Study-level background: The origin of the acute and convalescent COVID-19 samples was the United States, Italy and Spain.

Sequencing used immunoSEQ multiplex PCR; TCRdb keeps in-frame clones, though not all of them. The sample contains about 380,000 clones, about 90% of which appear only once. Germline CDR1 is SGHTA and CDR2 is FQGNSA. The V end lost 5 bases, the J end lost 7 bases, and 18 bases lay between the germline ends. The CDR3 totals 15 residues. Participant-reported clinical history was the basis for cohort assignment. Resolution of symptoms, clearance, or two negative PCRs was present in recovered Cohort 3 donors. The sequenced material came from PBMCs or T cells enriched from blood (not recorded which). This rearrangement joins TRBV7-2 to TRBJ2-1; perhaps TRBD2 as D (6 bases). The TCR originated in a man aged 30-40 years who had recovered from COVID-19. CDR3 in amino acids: CASSNPPPGRNEQFF. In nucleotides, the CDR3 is TGTGCCAGCAGCAACCCCCCCCCAGGGAGGAATGAGCAGTTCTTC.